Below, one T cell receptor (beta chain) is given with its context. This sample stems from a study of beta chain features in type 1 diabetes. Per the germline V gene, CDR1 is SGHAT and CDR2 is FQNNGV. This CDR3 region has 15 residues. The V and J ends lost 5 bases and 6 bases respectively, with 17 bases between them. As every portion of the isolated RNA was reverse transcribed, the sequencing read expressed TCRB transcripts. Approximately 3.6 million reads, on average, came from each naive, central memory and regulatory T cell sample. The table came from immunoSEQ multiplex PCR; TCRdb's copy has only in-frame clones and leaves some out. The table lists 350,000 to 450,000 clones, approximately 14% of them singletons.

The chain recombines TRBV11-2 with TRBJ2-1; D assignment may be TRBD1 or TRBD2 (5 bases each). The sequence was obtained from a man aged 25 to 40 in good health. The sequencing input was naive CD4+ T cells from blood. The CDR3 sequence is CASSARDPSVNEQFF. DNA of the CDR3: TGTGCCAGCAGCGCCCGGGACCCAAGTGTCAATGAGCAGTTCTTC.